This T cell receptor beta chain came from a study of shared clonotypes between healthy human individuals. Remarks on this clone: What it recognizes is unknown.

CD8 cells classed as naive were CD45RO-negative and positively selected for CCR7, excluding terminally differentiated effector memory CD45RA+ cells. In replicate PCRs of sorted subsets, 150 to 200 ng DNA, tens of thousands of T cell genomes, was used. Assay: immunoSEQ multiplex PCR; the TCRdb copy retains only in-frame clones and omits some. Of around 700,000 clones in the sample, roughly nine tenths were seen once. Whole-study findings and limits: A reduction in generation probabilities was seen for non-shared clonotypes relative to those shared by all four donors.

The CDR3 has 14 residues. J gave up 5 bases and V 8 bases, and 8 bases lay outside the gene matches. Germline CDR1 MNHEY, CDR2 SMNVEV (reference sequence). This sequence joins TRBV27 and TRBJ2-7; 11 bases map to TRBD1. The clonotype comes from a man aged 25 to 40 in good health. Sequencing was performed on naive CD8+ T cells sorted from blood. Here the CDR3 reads CASGPRTGGDEQYF. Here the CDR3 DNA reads TGTGCCAGCGGGCCACGGACAGGGGGCGACGAGCAGTACTTC.